This paragraph reports one T cell receptor beta chain. These data are taken from a study of cytomegalovirus exposure and HLA in healthy donors. Data came from immunoSEQ multiplex PCR; TCRdb stores just in-frame clones and leaves some out. The repertoire holds 150,000 or so clones, roughly nine tenths seen once, with 8% to 9.5% in the top ten. This receptor was identified in a woman between 18 and 29 years old in good health and CMV-seropositive. Sequenced material: PBMCs.

In DNA, the CDR3 is TGTGCCAGCGGATTCCAGCGGGCCCAAGAGACCCAGTACTTC. Residues: CASGFQRAQETQYF. The chain employs TRBV2 and TRBJ2-5, with D possibly matching TRBD2 (6 bases). The V end was cut by 8 bases, the J end by 1 base, with 14 bases between. This CDR3 has 14 residues. Germline CDR1 and CDR2: SNHLY and FYNNEI.